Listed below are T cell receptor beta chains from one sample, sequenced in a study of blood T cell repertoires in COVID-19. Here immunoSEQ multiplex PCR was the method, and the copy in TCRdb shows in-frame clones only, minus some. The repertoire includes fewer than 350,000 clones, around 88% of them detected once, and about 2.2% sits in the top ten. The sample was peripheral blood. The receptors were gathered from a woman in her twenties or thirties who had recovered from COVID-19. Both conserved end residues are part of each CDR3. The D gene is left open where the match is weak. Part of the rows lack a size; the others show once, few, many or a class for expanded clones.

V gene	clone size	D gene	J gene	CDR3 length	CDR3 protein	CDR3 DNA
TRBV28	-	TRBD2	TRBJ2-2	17	CASSQGLAGGPTGELFF	TGTGCCAGCAGTCAGGGACTAGCGGGAGGGCCCACCGGGGAGCTGTTTTTT
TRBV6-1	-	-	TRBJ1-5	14	CASSEAPKGQPQHF	TGTGCCAGCAGTGAAGCGCCAAAGGGGCAGCCCCAGCATTTT
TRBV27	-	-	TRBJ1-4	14	CASSLSGTNEKLFF	TGTGCCAGCAGTTTGAGTGGAACTAATGAAAAACTGTTTTTT
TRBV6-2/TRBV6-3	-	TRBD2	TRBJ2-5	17	CASSYGLAGGIGETQYF	TGTGCCAGCAGTTATGGACTAGCGGGGGGTATCGGAGAGACCCAGTACTTC
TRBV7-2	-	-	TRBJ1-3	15	CASSLARGSGNTIYF	TGTGCCAGCAGCTTGGCCAGGGGCTCTGGAAACACCATATATTTT
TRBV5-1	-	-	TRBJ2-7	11	CASSAGGEQYF	TGCGCCAGCAGCGCCGGTGGCGAGCAGTACTTC
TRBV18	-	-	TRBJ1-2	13	CASSPPKEVGYTF	TGTGCCAGCTCACCACCGAAAGAGGTTGGCTACACCTTC
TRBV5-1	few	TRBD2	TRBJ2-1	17	CASSYGDGRGSYNEQFF	TGCGCCAGCAGCTATGGGGATGGGCGGGGGTCCTACAATGAGCAGTTCTTC
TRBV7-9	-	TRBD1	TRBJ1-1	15	CASSRLTGLITEAFF	TGTGCCAGCAGCCGGCTGACAGGGTTGATCACTGAAGCTTTCTTT
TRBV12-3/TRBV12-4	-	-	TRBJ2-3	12	CASSLVAGEQYF	TGTGCCAGCAGTTTGGTTGCGGGTGAGCAGTATTTT
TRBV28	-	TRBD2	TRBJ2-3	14	CASIGLAGTDTQYF	TGTGCCAGCATAGGGCTAGCGGGTACAGATACGCAGTATTTT
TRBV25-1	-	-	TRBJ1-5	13	CASSEPGVQPQHF	TGTGCCAGCAGTGAACCAGGGGTTCAGCCCCAGCATTTT
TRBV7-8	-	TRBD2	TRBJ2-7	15	CASSRDLAGGLEQYF	TGTGCCAGCAGCCGAGATCTAGCGGGAGGTCTCGAGCAGTACTTC
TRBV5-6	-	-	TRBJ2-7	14	CASSARDRTYEQYF	TGTGCCAGCAGCGCGCGGGACAGAACCTACGAGCAGTACTTC
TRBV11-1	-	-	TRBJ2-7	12	CASSLAAHEQYF	TGTGCCAGCAGCTTAGCGGCCCACGAGCAGTACTTC
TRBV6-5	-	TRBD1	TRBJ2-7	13	CASSRGQTYEQYF	TGTGCCAGCAGTCGGGGACAGACCTACGAGCAGTACTTC
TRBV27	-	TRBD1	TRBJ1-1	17	CASSLAGDRRFSTEAFF	TGTGCCAGCAGTTTAGCCGGGGACAGGCGATTTTCGACTGAAGCTTTCTTT
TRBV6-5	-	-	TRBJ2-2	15	CASRLAGRNTGELFF	TGTGCCAGTCGACTGGCAGGGCGTAACACCGGGGAGCTGTTTTTT
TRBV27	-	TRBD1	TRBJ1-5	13	CASNPQGVQPQHF	TGTGCCAGCAATCCCCAGGGGGTTCAGCCCCAGCATTTT
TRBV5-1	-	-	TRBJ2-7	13	CASSSGRGYEQYF	TGCGCCAGCAGCTCTGGCAGAGGATACGAGCAGTACTTC
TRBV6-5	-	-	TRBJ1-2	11	CASSYGHGYTF	TGTGCCAGCAGTTACGGGCACGGCTACACCTTC
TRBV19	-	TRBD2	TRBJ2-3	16	CASRPSGAASTDTQYF	TGTGCCAGTAGGCCAAGCGGGGCCGCTTCTACAGATACGCAGTATTTT
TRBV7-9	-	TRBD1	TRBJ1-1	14	CASSWTGMNTEAFF	TGTGCCAGCAGCTGGACAGGGATGAACACTGAAGCTTTCTTT
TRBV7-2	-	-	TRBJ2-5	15	CASTDTPAGLETQYF	TGTGCCAGCACCGATACACCTGCAGGTTTAGAGACCCAGTACTTC
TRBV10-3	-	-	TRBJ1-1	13	CAISDDRRDGAFF	TGTGCCATCAGTGATGACAGGCGAGATGGGGCTTTCTTT
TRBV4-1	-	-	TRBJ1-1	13	CASSQKRTEEAFF	TGCGCCAGCAGCCAGAAGAGGACAGAAGAAGCTTTCTTT
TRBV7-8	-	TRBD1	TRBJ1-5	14	CASSWDRLNQPQHF	TGTGCCAGCAGTTGGGACAGACTGAATCAGCCCCAGCATTTT
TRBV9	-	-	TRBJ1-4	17	CASSVSGTFSGGEKLFF	TGTGCCAGCAGCGTCTCCGGGACCTTTTCCGGAGGGGAAAAACTGTTTTTT
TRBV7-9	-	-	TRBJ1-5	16	CASSPNRVGGNQPQHF	TGTGCCAGCAGCCCTAACAGGGTCGGGGGCAATCAGCCCCAGCATTTT
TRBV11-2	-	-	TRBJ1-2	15	CASSAVTGLKDGYTF	TGTGCCAGCAGCGCGGTTACAGGGTTGAAAGATGGCTACACCTTC
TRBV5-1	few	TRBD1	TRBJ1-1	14	CASSRGQGGTEAFF	TGCGCCAGCAGTCGTGGACAGGGGGGCACTGAAGCTTTCTTT
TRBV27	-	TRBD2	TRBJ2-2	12	CVSSGFPGELFF	TGCGTTAGTAGCGGGTTTCCCGGGGAGCTGTTTTTT
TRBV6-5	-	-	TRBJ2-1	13	CASSSVRVNEQFF	TGTGCCAGCAGTTCCGTTAGAGTAAATGAGCAGTTCTTC
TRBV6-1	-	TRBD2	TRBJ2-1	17	CASSEAEGLAVYNEQFF	TGTGCCAGCAGTGAAGCGGAAGGACTAGCGGTTTACAATGAGCAGTTCTTC
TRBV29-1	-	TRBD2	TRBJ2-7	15	CSVYPGTSGTYEQYF	TGCAGCGTTTACCCCGGGACTAGCGGGACCTACGAGCAGTACTTC
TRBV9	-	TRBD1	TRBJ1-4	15	CASSYGQGDNEKLFF	TGTGCCAGCAGCTACGGACAGGGGGATAATGAAAAACTGTTTTTT